These T cell receptor beta chains were read from a single sample in a study of sequential checkpoint blockade in melanoma. Only in-frame clones appear in the TCRdb table, and some are missing; sequencing was by immunoSEQ multiplex PCR. The sample has 13,000 or so clones; approximately 22% are singletons. Sequenced material: tumor tissue (inferred from file names), taken from a patient given nivolumab and ipilimumab in sequence. Source of these receptors: a human donor with melanoma. Both conserved end residues are part of each CDR3. The D gene is left open where the match is weak. Only some rows state a clone size, as once, few, many or a class for expanded clones.

TRBV9,few,TRBD1,TRBJ1-1,CASSLDRGGTEAFF,TGTGCCAGCAGCTTGGACAGGGGGGGCACTGAAGCTTTCTTT
TRBV11-3,many,-,TRBJ1-3,CASSFVGGDGNTIYF,TGTGCCAGCAGCTTCGTGGGGGGAGATGGAAACACCATATATTTT
TRBV11-3,-,TRBD1,TRBJ2-5,CASSLMVGQGAETQYF,TGTGCCAGCAGCTTGATGGTGGGACAGGGGGCTGAGACCCAGTACTTC
TRBV11-3,medium-sized,TRBD1,TRBJ2-2,CASSPLQGATTGELFF,TGTGCCAGCAGCCCGCTACAGGGGGCGACCACCGGGGAGCTGTTTTTT
TRBV23-1,many,TRBD2,TRBJ2-7,CASSQDLLAGPYEQYF,TGCGCCAGCAGCCAAGATCTGCTAGCGGGCCCCTACGAGCAGTACTTC
TRBV6-8,medium-sized,TRBD2,TRBJ2-1,CASSPVAGVLYNEQFF,TGTGCCAGCAGTCCCGTAGCGGGAGTCTTGTACAATGAGCAGTTCTTC
TRBV6-8,-,-,TRBJ1-1,CASSRGLEIEAFF,TGTGCCAGCAGTCGGGGCTTGGAGATCGAAGCTTTCTTT
TRBV6-8,few,TRBD1,TRBJ2-5,CASSYSMGQGQETQYF,TGTGCCAGCAGTTACTCGATGGGACAGGGGCAAGAGACCCAGTACTTC
TRBV6-8,-,-,TRBJ1-4,CASSVRGKGSNEKLFF,TGTGCCAGCAGTGTACGAGGAAAGGGGTCTAATGAAAAACTGTTTTTT
TRBV6-7,-,TRBD1,TRBJ2-7,CASSGMTGDPIYRPYEQYF,TGTGCCAGCAGTGGAATGACAGGGGACCCGATTTACCGACCCTACGAGCAGTACTTC
TRBV10-2,once,TRBD1,TRBJ1-1,CASSSPDRGGSEAFF,TGCGCCAGCAGCTCACCGGACAGGGGCGGTTCTGAAGCTTTCTTT
TRBV15,-,-,TRBJ2-3,CATSLDWTAVYTDTQYF,TGTGCCACCAGCCTAGACTGGACTGCCGTGTACACAGATACGCAGTATTTT
TRBV30,medium-sized,TRBD1,TRBJ1-1,CAWGTGNTEAFF,TGTGCCTGGGGGACAGGGAACACTGAAGCTTTCTTT
TRBV18,few,TRBD2,TRBJ2-3,CASSQYERTSGRADTQYF,TGTGCCAGCTCGCAATACGAAAGGACTAGCGGGAGAGCTGATACGCAGTATTTT
TRBV28,few,-,TRBJ2-4,CASSLRTQGHPAQYF,TGTGCCAGCAGTTTACGAACCCAGGGGCACCCAGCCCAGTACTTC
TRBV27,-,-,TRBJ1-3,CASSFRAEGNTIYF,TGTGCCAGCAGTTTCCGGGCAGAGGGAAACACCATATATTTT
TRBV11-3,few,TRBD2,TRBJ2-7,CASTLDSGSSEQYF,TGTGCCAGCACCCTAGATAGCGGGAGTTCGGAGCAGTACTTC
TRBV19,-,-,TRBJ2-7,CAGRVGVRYSYEQYF,TGTGCCGGGAGAGTGGGAGTGCGATACTCCTACGAGCAGTACTTC
TRBV6-8,few,TRBD1,TRBJ2-7,CAIRTTRDRLSYEQYF,TGTGCCATCAGAACAACCCGGGACAGGCTCTCCTACGAGCAGTACTTC
TRBV28,few,-,TRBJ1-6,CASSLASNRSPLHF,TGTGCCAGCAGTTTGGCCTCCAACAGGTCACCCCTCCACTTT
TRBV30,-,-,TRBJ2-3,CAWSVPAGTDTQYF,TGTGCCTGGAGTGTACCCGCGGGCACAGATACGCAGTATTTT
TRBV19,-,TRBD1,TRBJ1-4,CASSIRGSGTGAEKLFF,TGTGCCAGTAGTATACGTGGTTCTGGGACAGGGGCTGAAAAACTGTTTTTT
TRBV5-1,-,TRBD1,TRBJ1-1,CASSPSRGDTEAFF,TGCGCCAGCAGCCCCTCCAGGGGGGACACTGAAGCTTTCTTT
TRBV25-1,-,-,TRBJ1-1,CASSAGVSNTEAFF,TGTGCCAGCAGTGCCGGGGTATCGAACACTGAAGCTTTCTTT
TRBV4-1,few,TRBD1,TRBJ1-4,CASSQDQGGPGVNEKLFF,TGCGCCAGCAGCCAAGATCAGGGGGGGCCGGGGGTTAATGAAAAACTGTTTTTT
TRBV11-3,few,-,TRBJ1-2,CASSSRVIGYGYTF,TGTGCCAGCAGCTCCCGGGTGATCGGCTATGGCTACACCTTC
TRBV30,-,-,TRBJ2-7,CAWSVAAISSNEQYF,TGTGCCTGGAGTGTAGCCGCCATAAGTAGCAACGAGCAGTACTTC
TRBV11-3,-,-,TRBJ2-1,CASSPGGTPNEQFF,TGTGCCAGCAGCCCGGGTGGGACCCCCAATGAGCAGTTCTTC
TRBV28,few,TRBD2,TRBJ2-1,CASSLGLAGRYNEQFF,TGTGCCAGCAGTTTAGGACTAGCGGGGAGGTACAATGAGCAGTTCTTC
TRBV6-8,few,-,TRBJ2-3,CASSGTQDTQYF,TGTGCCAGCAGCGGGACACAAGATACGCAGTATTTT
TRBV11-3,few,-,TRBJ1-4,CASSLLGGGEKLFF,TGTGCCAGCAGCCTACTGGGGGGTGGTGAAAAACTGTTTTTT
TRBV4-1,few,-,TRBJ1-5,CASSQQTNQPQHF,TGCGCCAGCAGCCAACAAACAAATCAGCCCCAGCATTTT
TRBV6-8,few,-,TRBJ1-1,CAIRPAGVKNTEAFF,TGTGCCATCCGCCCAGCGGGGGTCAAGAACACTGAAGCTTTCTTT
TRBV11-3,-,-,TRBJ2-2,CASSRGALGAGELFF,TGTGCCAGCAGCCGGGGGGCCCTCGGAGCCGGGGAGCTGTTTTTT
TRBV19,-,-,TRBJ1-1,CASTLQGSNTEAFF,TGTGCCAGTACTTTACAGGGCTCGAACACTGAAGCTTTCTTT
TRBV18,-,-,TRBJ1-3,CASSPNESSGNTIYF,TGTGCCAGCTCACCAAATGAGAGCTCTGGAAACACCATATATTTT
TRBV5-1,-,TRBD1,TRBJ2-3,CASSSDRDTDTQYF,TGCGCCAGCAGCTCCGACAGGGACACAGATACGCAGTATTTT
TRBV5-1,medium-sized,TRBD1,TRBJ1-4,CASKRDSTNEKLFF,TGCGCCAGCAAGAGGGACAGCACAAATGAAAAACTGTTTTTT
TRBV6-8,few,TRBD2,TRBJ2-1,CASSYSGSYNEQFF,TGTGCCAGCAGTTATAGCGGGTCCTACAATGAGCAGTTCTTC
TRBV28,few,-,TRBJ1-4,CASSLWAGMDEKLFF,TGTGCCAGCAGTTTATGGGCAGGGATGGATGAAAAACTGTTTTTT
TRBV5-1,-,-,TRBJ2-4,CASSLISGGPKNIQYF,TGCGCCAGCAGCTTGATATCTGGGGGACCCAAAAACATTCAGTACTTC